What follows are 16 T cell receptor beta chains derived from one specimen sequenced in a study of cytomegalovirus exposure and HLA in healthy donors. With 60 Vbeta and 13 Jbeta primers, the PCR was carried out. Sequencing used immunoSEQ multiplex PCR; TCRdb keeps in-frame clones, though not all of them. The table has 90,000 to 150,000 clones, roughly 65% seen once; the top ten hold 8% to 10%. Sequencing used PBMCs. These receptors came from a middle-aged man in good health and CMV-seropositive.

CDR3 sequence: CASRLTLPRGGYGYTF. DNA of the CDR3: TGTGCCAGCAGGTTGACCCTTCCTAGGGGGGGTTATGGCTACACCTTC. V is TRBV28 and J is TRBJ1-2, with D possibly matching TRBD1 (6 bases). The V end lost 6 bases, the J end lost 5 bases, and 22 bases lay between the germline ends. Per the germline V gene, CDR1 is MDHEN and CDR2 is SYDVKM. CDR3 length equals 16 residues.

The chain combines TRBV10-3 with TRBJ2-1; possibly TRBD2 for D (6 bases). Germline V gives CDR1 ENHRY, CDR2 SYGVKD. V was pared by 2 bases and J by 9 bases, with 23 bases between. This CDR3 region has 17 residues. The CDR3 spells CAISEPGWEAWGGEQFF. The CDR3 coding sequence is TGTGCCATCAGTGAGCCCGGATGGGAGGCCTGGGGTGGTGAGCAGTTCTTC.

The chain combines TRBV2 with TRBJ2-7; maybe TRBD2 (5 bases). CDR1 and CDR2 from the germline V gene are SNHLY and FYNNEI. Trimming took 3 bases from V and 0 from J, leaving 9 bases between them. The CDR3 is made up of 14 amino acids. CDR3 bases: TGTGCCAGCAGTGATCGGGATAGCTCCTACGAGCAGTACTTC. This encodes CASSDRDSSYEQYF.

V gene TRBV19 combines with J gene TRBJ2-3, with 10 bases identical to TRBD1. Unmatched junction bases numbered 0, after V lost 5 bases and J lost 1 base. This CDR3 has 14 amino acids. Germline values: CDR1 LNHDA, CDR2 SQIVND (reference sequence). CDR3 region: CASSGTGGTDTQYF. In DNA form, the CDR3 reads TGTGCCAGTAGTGGGACAGGGGGCACAGATACGCAGTATTTT.

V and J are TRBV4-3 and TRBJ2-5; 12 bases align to TRBD2. The germline CDR1 and CDR2 sequences are LGHNA and YSLEER. The CDR3 contains 18 residues. The trim removed 0 bases at V and 5 bases at J, leaving 10 bases unmatched. The CDR3 DNA reads TGCGCCAGCAGCCAAGAGCTAGCGGGAGGGAAGGTCGGGGAGACCCAGTACTTC. Translated, it gives CASSQELAGGKVGETQYF.

The chain is built from TRBV9 and TRBJ2-7, with 9 nucleotides matching TRBD2. CDR1 is SGDLS and CDR2 is YYNGEE in the germline V gene. The CDR3 covers 16 residues. V dropped 0 bases and J dropped 1; count of bases not matched to a gene: 5. The CDR3: CASSVGLAGISYEQYF. The CDR3 bases are TGTGCCAGCAGCGTAGGCCTAGCGGGGATTTCCTACGAGCAGTACTTC.

CDR3 protein: CASTIYSPRDYGYTF. For the CDR3, the DNA is TGTGCCAGCACCATCTATAGCCCCAGGGACTATGGCTACACCTTC. V gene TRBV7-9 combines with J gene TRBJ1-2, with a tentative D call TRBD1 (5 bases). The CDR3 sequence is 15 residues long. CDR1 SEHNR and CDR2 FQNEAQ come from the germline V gene (reference sequence). The V gene lost 7 bases and the J gene lost 3 bases, with 18 bases spanning the gap. The complete variable domain, with remaining parts taken from reference TRBV7-9 and TRBJ1-2, reads DTGVSQNPRHKITKRGQNVTFRCDPISEHNRLYWYRQTLGQGPEFLTYFQNEAQLEKSRLLSDRFSAERPKGSFSTLEIQRTEQGDSAMYLCASTIYSPRDYGYTFGSGTRLTVV.

In this sample, this clone turned up once. The rearrangement links TRBV27 to TRBJ2-7; D is possibly TRBD1 (6 bases). CDR3 length equals 14 residues. The germline gives CDR1 MNHEY, CDR2 SMNVEV (reference sequence). Trimming took 2 bases from V and 2 from J, leaving 10 bases between them. The CDR3 DNA reads as TGTGCCAGCAGTTTACTGGACAGTACCTACGAGCAGTACTTC. This codes for CASSLLDSTYEQYF.

A single count supports this clone. The chain carries TRBV7-8 and TRBJ2-7; D may be TRBD1 (6 bases). Trimming removed 1 base from V and 5 bases from J, with 15 bases in between. Germline CDR1 is SGHVS and CDR2 is FQNEAQ. The CDR3 covers 15 residues. The CDR3 region has the DNA TGTGCCAGCAGCTTAGTTCAGGGGATGAGGAACGAGCAGTACTTC. It is translated as CASSLVQGMRNEQYF.

There are a few counts of this clone. This chain connects TRBV18 to TRBJ2-7; D is possibly TRBD1 (6 bases). This CDR3 has 14 amino acids. Between the trimmed V and J ends, which lost 1 base and 3 bases, there was a span of 10 bases. The germline V gene encodes CDR1 KGHSH and CDR2 LQKENI. CDR3 protein: CASSPLGQDYEQYF. The CDR3 bases are TGTGCCAGCTCACCACTGGGACAAGACTACGAGCAGTACTTC. The whole variable domain, filled in from reference TRBV18 and TRBJ2-7, reads NAGVMQNPRHLVRRRGQEARLRCSPMKGHSHVYWYRQLPEEGLKFMVYLQKENIIDESGMPKERFSAEFPKEGPSILRIQQVVRGDSAAYFCASSPLGQDYEQYFGPGTRLTVT.

In this sample, this clone turned up once. The V call is TRBV5-1, the J call TRBJ2-1, with TRBD1 as a possible D gene (6 bases). Trimming stripped 7 bases from V and 5 bases from J, with 10 bases between. The CDR3 sequence is 12 residues long. Germline-derived CDR1 and CDR2 are SGHRS and YFSETQ. CDR3: CASQQGDNEQFF. The CDR3 DNA follows: TGCGCCAGCCAACAGGGAGACAATGAGCAGTTCTTC.

This chain links TRBV6-1 with TRBJ1-2; D remains ambiguous. V lost 5 bases, J lost 10 bases, and 11 bases lay in between. Germline V gene sequence: CDR1 MNHNS, CDR2 SASEGT. The CDR3 consists of 11 residues. CDR3 nucleotides: TGTGCCAGCAGTAATGGCTTTCCCTACACCTTC. Residues: CASSNGFPYTF.

The V and J genes are TRBV28 and TRBJ2-7, with 7 bases aligning to TRBD1. The CDR3 is 16 amino acids. Germline V CDR1 and CDR2: MDHEN, SYDVKM. The ends lost 2 bases at V and 2 bases at J; junction bases unmatched: 9. CDR3 sequence: CASSLPTRTGTYEQYF. The CDR3 nucleotides read TGTGCCAGCAGTTTACCGACGAGGACAGGAACCTACGAGCAGTACTTC.

J is TRBJ2-7 and V is TRBV6-5; the D gene is possibly TRBD1 (6 bases). In germline, CDR1 is MNHEY, CDR2 SVGAGI. V was clipped by 6 bases and J by 0 bases, with 12 bases between them. This CDR3 is 14 amino acids long. DNA for the CDR3: TGTGCCAGCAGCGCCTGGGACACCTCCTACGAGCAGTACTTC. It is translated as CASSAWDTSYEQYF.

The V call is TRBV27, the J call TRBJ1-2; TRBD1 matches at 8 bases. The trim removed 1 base at V and 8 bases at J, leaving 6 bases unmatched. CDR1 is MNHEY and CDR2 is SMNVEV in the germline V gene (reference sequence). The length of the CDR3 is 14 residues. The CDR3 loop is CASSLWQGARGYTF. The CDR3 DNA reads TGTGCCAGCAGTTTATGGCAGGGGGCACGGGGCTACACCTTC.

This chain uses TRBV4-3 with TRBJ1-2; 8 positions agree with TRBD1. Germline V gene lookup returns CDR1 LGHNA and CDR2 YSLEER. This CDR3 has 16 amino acids. V lost 0 bases and J lost 2; bases outside the gene matches: 5. CDR3 loop: CASSQDMAGGNYGYTF. DNA of the CDR3: TGCGCCAGCAGCCAAGATATGGCAGGGGGCAACTATGGCTACACCTTC.